This T cell receptor beta chain was identified in a study of T cells in Graves' hyperthyroidism and ophthalmopathy. Findings and caveats of the study: The model anticipated ophthalmopathy a median about six months pre-onset. Most expanded thyroid clonotypes above 0.001 recurred in blood.

The diagnoses drew upon clinical symptoms, serum thyroxine and TRAb, thyroid ultrasound and orbital computed tomography. Each 10 ml fresh peripheral blood draw supplied the PBMCs. The CDR3 sequence is 13 residues long. With 3 bases removed from V and 0 bases from J, the gap between germline ends came to 9 bases. Germline CDR1 and CDR2: DFQATT and SNEGSKA (reference sequence). This clonotype was recorded at least ten times. As yet, its antigen is unknown. Amplified TCR beta CDR3 regions came from RNA transcripts. The TCR CDR3 first-round RT-PCR relied on the HTBI primer set. TCRdb called the multiplex PCR reads again in MiXCR, with one record for every CDR3 protein. In the table there are 390,000 or so distinct CDR3 sequences, roughly 14% of which are singletons.

The clonotype comes from a man younger than 30 with Graves' ophthalmopathy. The chain couples TRBV20-1 to TRBJ2-7; D unresolved. The sample was blood. CDR3 residues: CSARFLDSYEQYF. CDR3 in DNA: TGCAGTGCTAGGTTCCTAGACTCCTACGAGCAGTACTTC.